This TCR beta chain was identified in a study of blood T cells in healthy people across ages (dated by TCRdb to 2015 to 2017). As for the study more broadly: In model experiments, roughly one uniquely barcoded TCR beta cDNA molecule per two T cells was captured by template switching. Using deep sequencing normalized with unique cDNA molecular identifiers, the study measured how TCR beta repertoire diversity changes with age. Four age groups were formed from the donors: young (average approximately 17 years), middle-aged (roughly 38), aged (62) and long-lived (around 82). For two donors (one aged 18 to 29 and one aged 80 or older), the study analyzed two additional independent replicas of 1 million unique cDNA reads from the same blood draw. Points the paper makes about the study in general: Observed TCR beta diversity correlated strongly with the percentage of naive T cells measured by flow cytometry. Observed TCR beta diversity per million T cells fell roughly linearly with age, and a significant reduction was already apparent by age roughly 40. Compared with the aged group, the long-lived group had more naive CD4+ T cells, fewer expanded clones and increased TCR diversity, a pattern suggesting age selection. Estimates of total diversity based on one million sequenced T cells were considered lower bounds and underestimates. The CMV infection status of donors was not known, potentially confounding age-related changes in expanded clonotypes. Conclusive comparison of naive and antigen-experienced compartments was prevented by the profiling of bulk unsorted PBMCs.

Systemically healthy Caucasian individuals from Russia, approximately 39 in total and aged roughly 6 to 90 years, were included as donors. Each donor gave approximately 9.3 milliliters of peripheral blood, collected into EDTA-treated Vacutainer tubes. Ficoll-Paque density-gradient centrifugation was used to isolate PBMCs, with at least 6 million per sample. Trizol reagent was used to extract total RNA from the PBMCs, yielding at least 6 micrograms per sample. The percentages of naive CD45RAhigh/CD27high T cells were determined by flow cytometry on a PBMC aliquot from every donor. CDR1 is given as LGHNA and CDR2 as YSLEER, both from the germline V gene. Including the terminal cysteine and phenylalanine, the CDR3 comprises 16 residues. This entry keeps only the CDR3 DNA: 48 bases, framed from base 1. Concerning this clonotype itself: Its antigen is still unknown. Germline is not matched at one junction end, which may reflect a read error.

Libraries came from 5' RACE. The sequencer listed for this sample is Illumina HiSeq 2500. The second PCR ran for roughly 7 to 12 cycles and used a J-beta primer mix along with a sample-barcoded 5' primer. A template-switch 5' adaptor carrying 12 random nucleotides introduced a unique molecular identifier onto each TCR beta cDNA molecule. At least 2.5 million CDR3-containing paired-end reads were obtained from each sample. First-strand cDNA was synthesized from all RNA with the Mint cDNA synthesis kit, primed by a TRBC-specific oligonucleotide. Following uracil-DNA glycosylase treatment, all cDNA underwent a first 18-cycle PCR with the universal primers M1SS and BC2_uni_R. In the source study's methods: Each sample was normalized by randomly selecting 1 million high-quality reads, each carrying a distinct molecular identifier. Instead of being binned into consensus sequences, reads with shared molecular identifiers were discarded. MiTCR, set to a Q25 quality threshold and the strictest error-elimination algorithm, was used for CDR3 identification, clonotype clustering and error correction. A nonparametric unseen species model with Euler transformation was used to estimate lower-bound total TCR beta diversity. The public reads were run again by TCRdb, first through fastp at Q25 and then through MiXCR, and only productive beta chains were kept. Rows with a matching CDR3 protein are joined into one entry that keeps the most common DNA and genes. None of the V and J calls come from the authors' own analysis; TCRdb made them. The sample table lists approximately 800,000 distinct CDR3 sequences, around 25% of them with a count of one. The ten largest clones capture approximately 4% of the sample.

These sequences were also reported in another study, on T cells of mothers and their children. The second paper further reports: Donors were nine systemically healthy Caucasian individuals: three mothers and their six children. cDNA synthesis consumed the entire amount of extracted RNA, loaded at around 1.4 ug RNA in each 15 ul reaction. In the second PCR, the M1S primer added sample barcodes and 2-4 random nucleotides. Over 9 million TCR beta CDR3 reads were obtained for each mother, and approximately 3.2 million reads were obtained for each child. In both related and unrelated pairs, thymic selection shapes the output of TCR recombination in a similar way, with inherited differences having only a minor effect. Normalized repertoire overlap was always slightly but never significantly higher in related than unrelated mother-child pairs. No persistent microchimeric T cell clones were found, with a detection sensitivity of approximately 100 clones per million clonotypes. In the study, deep NGS was used to compare the TCR beta repertoires of mothers and children, and features distinguishing related mother-child pairs from unrelated individuals were sought. The mean age was around 42 +/- 4 years for the mothers and approximately 11 +/- 4 years for the children. After adapter ligation was performed with NEBNext reagents, the libraries were sequenced on an Illumina HiSeq 2000 with 100+100 nt paired-end reads. Mother and child libraries were prepared a month apart and sequenced in separate runs to prevent cross-contamination. Each donor had between roughly 450,000 and 2,300,000 distinct TCR beta clonotypes identified. Naive TCR beta clonotypes were estimated from low-frequency clonotypes matched to each donor's FACS-determined naive share, without sorting.

In this chain, TRBV4-3 is recombined with TRBJ1-4; a weak D assignment points to TRBD1 (6 bases agree). The source of this sequence is a boy aged 5-17 years in good health. Sequencing was done on a sample of blood. The CDR3 amino acid sequence is: CTSSQDPRGSNEKLFF. The sequenced DNA is TGCACCAGCAGCCAAGATCCCAGGGGATCTAATGAAAAACTGTTTTTT.